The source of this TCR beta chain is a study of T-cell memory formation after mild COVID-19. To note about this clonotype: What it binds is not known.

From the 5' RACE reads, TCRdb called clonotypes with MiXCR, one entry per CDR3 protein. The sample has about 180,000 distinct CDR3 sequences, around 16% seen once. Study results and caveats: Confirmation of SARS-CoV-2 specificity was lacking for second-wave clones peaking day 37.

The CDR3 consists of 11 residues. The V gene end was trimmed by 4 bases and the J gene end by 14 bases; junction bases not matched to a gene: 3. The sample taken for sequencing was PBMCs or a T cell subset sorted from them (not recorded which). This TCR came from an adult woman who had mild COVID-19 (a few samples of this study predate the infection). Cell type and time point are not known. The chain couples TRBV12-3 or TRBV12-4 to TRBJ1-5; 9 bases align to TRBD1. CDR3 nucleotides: TGTGCCAGCAGTTCGGGGGACAGGGAGCATTTT. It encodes CASSSGDREHF.